The 28 T cell receptor beta chains presented below share a single source sample, sequenced in a study of blood T cell repertoires in COVID-19. Assay used: immunoSEQ multiplex PCR; TCRdb lists only in-frame clones, some missing. The table includes about 190,000 clones, 80% to 90% detected once. Source material: peripheral blood. Every receptor here comes from a woman aged 80 or over with COVID-19, enrolled during active disease.

This clone was observed a handful of times. This chain's CDR3 is CASRGAVIDEQYF. The DNA for the CDR3 is TGTGCCAGCAGAGGGGCAGTGATCGACGAGCAGTACTTC. This chain connects TRBV2 to TRBJ2-7; a possible D gene is TRBD1 (5 bases). The CDR3 is 13 residues long. V was pared by 6 bases and J by 5 bases, with 14 bases between. In germline, CDR1 is SNHLY, CDR2 FYNNEI.

The chain carries TRBV6-5 and TRBJ2-2; 7 bases fit TRBD1. The CDR3 totals 15 residues. J was trimmed by 4 bases and V by 5 bases; bases with no gene match: 7. Germline V gene data show CDR1 as MNHEY and CDR2 as SVGAGI. The CDR3 loop reads CASSPRQGRTGELFF. CDR3 DNA sequence: TGTGCCAGCAGTCCCCGACAGGGCCGCACCGGGGAGCTGTTTTTT.

V gene TRBV7-9 combines with J gene TRBJ2-3, with 7 positions matching TRBD1. Germline CDR1 SEHNR, CDR2 FQNEAQ (reference sequence). This CDR3 spans 15 amino acids. The J segment lost 1 base and the V segment lost 4 bases, leaving 5 bases of the junction unmatched. The CDR3 protein is CASSSYTGGTDTQYF. As DNA, the CDR3 is TGTGCCAGCAGCTCCTATACAGGGGGCACAGATACGCAGTATTTT.

This clone appeared a single time. V is TRBV5-1 and J is TRBJ2-3; 10 bases match TRBD2. The CDR3 sequence is 14 residues long. The ends lost 4 bases at V and 5 bases at J; junction bases unmatched: 4. Germline V CDR1 and CDR2: SGHRS, YFSETQ. CDR3 bases: TGCGCCAGCAGCCTAGCGGGAGAGGTAGATACGCAGTATTTT. It encodes CASSLAGEVDTQYF.

About this clone itself: The same CDR3 can be traced to other DNA sequences in this sample. The chain recombines TRBV5-1 with TRBJ2-5; maybe TRBD1 (6 bases). This CDR3 is 13 amino acids long. V lost 0 bases, J lost 4 bases, and 7 bases lay in between. Per germline, CDR1 SGHRS and CDR2 YFSETQ. The CDR3 DNA follows: TGCGCCAGCAGCTTGGTAGGGGGAGAGACCCAGTACTTC. It yields the protein CASSLVGGETQYF.

The J gene is TRBJ2-5, the V gene TRBV28, with D tentatively TRBD1 (6 bases). Germline values: CDR1 MDHEN, CDR2 SYDVKM. There are 17 residues in the CDR3. The V end was cut by 5 bases, the J end by 0 bases, with 19 bases between. The DNA of the CDR3 is TGTGCCAGCAGTCCCCTGGTAAGGACAGCGTACCAAGAGACCCAGTACTTC. It encodes CASSPLVRTAYQETQYF.

This clone was recorded once. The CDR3 here is CASSPGNWDRVAQYF. In nucleotides, the CDR3 is TGTGCCAGCAGCCCCGGGAATTGGGACAGGGTTGCGCAGTATTTT. The chain links TRBV3-1 (or the pseudogene TRBV3-2) to TRBJ2-3; TRBD1 agrees at 9 bases. This CDR3 is 15 amino acids long. The germline V gene has CDR1 LGHDT and CDR2 YNNKEL (reference sequence). Losses at the gene ends were 4 bases for V and 10 bases for J; bases not matched to a gene: 12.

The chain has TRBV9 and TRBJ1-6, with unresolved D. The germline V gene encodes CDR1 SGDLS and CDR2 YYNGEE. The CDR3 consists of 15 residues. Deletions cut 4 bases from V and 2 bases from J, with 10 bases between. The CDR3 DNA is TGTGCCAGCAGCCCACCGGGGACCTATAATTCACCCCTCCACTTT. Translating it yields CASSPPGTYNSPLHF.

The CDR3 coding sequence is TGCAGCGTTGAGATAACAGGGTTGGGGGAGACCCAGTACTTC. Its protein product is CSVEITGLGETQYF. The genes are TRBV29-1 and TRBJ2-5; a possible D gene is TRBD1 (6 bases). CDR3 length equals 14 residues. The ends were cut back, 3 bases at V and 5 bases at J, with 16 bases in the middle. Germline V gene sequence: CDR1 SQVTM, CDR2 ANQGSEA.

V and J are TRBV29-1 and TRBJ2-3, with D possibly matching TRBD1 (6 bases). The CDR3 is 14 amino acids. Germline V gene sequence: CDR1 SQVTM, CDR2 ANQGSEA. With 3 bases removed from V and 0 bases from J, the gap between germline ends came to 10 bases. The CDR3, as DNA: TGCAGCGTTGAGGGGGCAACTAGCACAGATACGCAGTATTTT. Encoded protein: CSVEGATSTDTQYF.

The rearrangement joins TRBV10-3 to TRBJ2-7; D remains unclear. With 2 bases removed from V and 1 base from J, the gap between germline ends came to 9 bases. The CDR3 totals 14 residues. In germline, CDR1 is ENHRY, CDR2 SYGVKD. The CDR3 region has the DNA TGTGCCATCAGTGAGGCAGGCAGGTCCTACGAGCAGTACTTC. Translated: CAISEAGRSYEQYF.

V usage is TRBV11-3 and J usage is TRBJ1-1; 9 nucleotides align to TRBD1. The CDR3 has 15 amino acids. V trimming: 5 bases; J trimming: 5 bases; junction bases outside the gene matches: 9. Germline values: CDR1 SGHNT, CDR2 YENEEA. The CDR3 region has the DNA TGTGCCAGCAGCAGAACCGGGACAGGGAGGACTGAAGCTTTCTTT. Translation gives CASSRTGTGRTEAFF.

The chain employs TRBV3-1 (or the pseudogene TRBV3-2) and TRBJ1-3; D is ambiguous. Trimming removed 1 base at V and 10 bases at J, with 8 bases between. CDR1 LGHDT and CDR2 YNNKEL come from the germline V gene (reference sequence). The CDR3 runs 12 residues. CDR3 DNA sequence: TGTGCCAGCAGCCAAGTACGGGGTACCATATATTTT. This encodes CASSQVRGTIYF.

J is TRBJ1-2 and V is TRBV28; weak D call: TRBD1 (5 bases). Trimming took off 5 bases at V and 1 base at J, with 11 bases between the two ends. The CDR3 contains 14 residues. The germline CDR1 and CDR2 sequences are MDHEN and SYDVKM. The DNA for the CDR3 is TGTGCCAGCAGTCCTTGGGGCCGTAACTATGGCTACACCTTC. It specifies CASSPWGRNYGYTF.

J is TRBJ1-2 and V is TRBV27, with 9 nucleotides matching TRBD1. J was trimmed by 5 bases and V by 5 bases; bases with no gene match: 15. CDR1 MNHEY and CDR2 SMNVEV come from the germline V gene (reference sequence). The CDR3 has 17 residues. The CDR3 spells CASSTRTGVVKGYGYTF. Written as DNA, the CDR3 is TGTGCCAGCAGTACCCGGACAGGGGTAGTAAAGGGTTATGGCTACACCTTC.

The chain uses TRBV15 and TRBJ2-5; 8 bases line up with TRBD1. Germline V gene lookup returns CDR1 LNHNV and CDR2 YYDKDF (reference sequence). V lost 0 bases and J lost 6; bases outside the gene matches: 6. The CDR3 extends over 15 amino acids. The CDR3 region has the DNA TGTGCCACCAGCAGAGAAGGCGTCAGGGGGCAGACCCAGTACTTC. Protein: CATSREGVRGQTQYF.

The J gene is TRBJ2-7, the V gene TRBV13; 7 bases match TRBD1. Per the germline V gene, CDR1 is PRHDT and CDR2 is FYEKMQ (reference sequence). The J segment lost 0 bases and the V segment lost 5 bases, leaving 7 bases of the junction unmatched. The CDR3 totals 15 residues. CDR3 region: CASSLRGTASYEQYF. As DNA, the CDR3 is TGTGCCAGCAGCCTTCGAGGGACAGCCTCCTACGAGCAGTACTTC.

The CDR3 DNA sequence: TGTGCCAGCAGTTTCTGGTGGCCAGATACGCAGTATTTT. Translation gives CASSFWWPDTQYF. The chain employs TRBV28 and TRBJ2-3; D not resolved. The CDR3 spans 13 residues. Per the germline V gene, CDR1 is MDHEN and CDR2 is SYDVKM. With 3 bases removed from V and 4 bases from J, the gap between germline ends came to 8 bases.

The V call is TRBV7-2, the J call TRBJ2-2; tentative D call: TRBD1 (6 bases). Germline CDR1 reads SGHTA; CDR2 reads FQGNSA. V lost 2 bases, J lost 6 bases, and 13 bases lay in between. The length of the CDR3 is 15 residues. CDR3 nucleotide sequence: TGTGCCAGCAGCTTAATCCCTCAGGGGCCCGGGGAGCTGTTTTTT. This gives the protein CASSLIPQGPGELFF.

The J gene is TRBJ2-2, the V gene TRBV12-3 or TRBV12-4; 7 bases agree with TRBD1. The CDR3 covers 12 residues. V lost 7 bases and J lost 10; bases outside the gene matches: 6. CDR3 sequence reads: CASTSDRTELFF. The CDR3 DNA sequence: TGTGCCAGCACCTCGGACAGGACGGAGCTGTTTTTT.

V gene TRBV21-1 combines with J gene TRBJ1-2. TRBV21-1 is labeled a pseudogene. The CDR3 runs 12 residues. CDR3 coding DNA: TGTGCCAGCAGCAAAGAAGATTGGGGGGGGACCTTC. This translates into CASSKEDWGGTF.

This rearrangement joins TRBV19 to TRBJ1-5, with 7 positions matching TRBD1. Germline V lookup: CDR1 LNHDA, CDR2 SQIVND (reference sequence). There are 15 residues in the CDR3. J lost 2 bases, V lost 4 bases, and 5 bases had no gene match. In nucleotides, the CDR3 is TGTGCCAGTAGTAGCTGGACAGGAGGCAATCAGCCCCAGCATTTT. As protein: CASSSWTGGNQPQHF.

The chain uses TRBV2 and TRBJ2-4; TRBD2 is a possible D gene (5 bases). Trimming took off 9 bases at V and 1 base at J, with 10 bases between the two ends. Germline CDR1 SNHLY, CDR2 FYNNEI. The CDR3 covers 13 residues. As DNA, the CDR3 is TGTGCCAGTGGAGGCAGGGCCAAAAACATTCAGTACTTC. As protein: CASGGRAKNIQYF.

In this sample, this clone turned up once. The chain uses TRBV7-9 and TRBJ1-4; the D gene is possibly TRBD1 (5 bases). V was cut by 8 bases and J by 5 bases, with 15 bases left in between. CDR1 and CDR2 from the germline V gene are SEHNR and FQNEAQ (reference sequence). The CDR3 has 14 amino acids. CDR3 bases: TGTGCCAGCGAGGAGGGACCGGCAAATGAAAAACTGTTTTTT. Its protein product is CASEEGPANEKLFF.

V usage is TRBV24-1 and J usage is TRBJ2-1, with D tentatively TRBD2 (5 bases). CDR1 and CDR2 (germline): KGHDR, SFDVKD. This CDR3 is 16 amino acids long. V lost 7 bases and J 2 bases, leaving 17 bases between the germline ends. CDR3 DNA sequence: TGTGCCACCAGCGTAACCACTAGTTTAACCTACAATGAGCAGTTCTTC. Translating it yields CATSVTTSLTYNEQFF.

The chain is built from TRBV28 and TRBJ1-1, with D perhaps matching TRBD1 (6 bases). V gave up 3 bases and J gave up 9 bases, with 17 bases separating them. Per the germline V gene, CDR1 is MDHEN and CDR2 is SYDVKM. The CDR3 covers 14 residues. CDR3 protein: CASSLSTGHPKAFF. The CDR3, as DNA: TGTGCCAGCAGTTTGAGTACGGGACACCCTAAAGCTTTCTTT.

This chain uses TRBV27 with TRBJ2-1, with 7 bases identical to TRBD2. The CDR3 length is 18 residues. Germline V gene lookup returns CDR1 MNHEY and CDR2 SMNVEV (reference sequence). The J segment lost 6 bases and the V segment lost 1 base, leaving 15 bases of the junction unmatched. The CDR3 sequence: CASSLLAAVGGPGNEQFF. In DNA form, the CDR3 reads TGTGCCAGCAGTTTATTAGCCGCGGTGGGAGGGCCGGGCAATGAGCAGTTCTTC.

The chain has TRBV9 and TRBJ2-1; 8 bases line up with TRBD2. The CDR3 contains 15 residues. J gave up 6 bases and V 4 bases, and 9 bases lay outside the gene matches. Germline V gene data show CDR1 as SGDLS and CDR2 as YYNGEE. CDR3 DNA sequence: TGTGCCAGCAGCACACTAGCGGAGAACCTCAATGAGCAGTTCTTC. Protein: CASSTLAENLNEQFF. The full variable domain, rest sourced from reference TRBV9 and TRBJ2-1, is DSGVTQTPKHLITATGQRVTLRCSPRSGDLSVYWYQQSLDQGLQFLIQYYNGEERAKGNILERFSAQQFPDLHSELNLSSLELGDSALYFCASSTLAENLNEQFFGPGTRLTVL.